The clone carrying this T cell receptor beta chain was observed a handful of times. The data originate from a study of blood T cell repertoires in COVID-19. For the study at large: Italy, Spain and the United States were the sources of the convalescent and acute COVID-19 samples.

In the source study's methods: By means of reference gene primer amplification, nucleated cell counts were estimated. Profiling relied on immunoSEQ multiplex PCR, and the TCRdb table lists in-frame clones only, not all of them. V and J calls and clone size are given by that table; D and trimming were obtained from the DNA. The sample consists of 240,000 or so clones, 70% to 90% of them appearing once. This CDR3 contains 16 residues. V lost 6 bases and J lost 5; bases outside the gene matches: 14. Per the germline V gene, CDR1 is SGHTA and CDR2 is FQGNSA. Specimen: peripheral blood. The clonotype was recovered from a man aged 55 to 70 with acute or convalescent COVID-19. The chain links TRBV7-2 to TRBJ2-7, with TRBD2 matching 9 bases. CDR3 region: CASRRTGTSKLNEQYF. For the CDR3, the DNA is TGTGCCAGCAGGAGGACCGGGACTAGCAAACTCAACGAGCAGTACTTC.